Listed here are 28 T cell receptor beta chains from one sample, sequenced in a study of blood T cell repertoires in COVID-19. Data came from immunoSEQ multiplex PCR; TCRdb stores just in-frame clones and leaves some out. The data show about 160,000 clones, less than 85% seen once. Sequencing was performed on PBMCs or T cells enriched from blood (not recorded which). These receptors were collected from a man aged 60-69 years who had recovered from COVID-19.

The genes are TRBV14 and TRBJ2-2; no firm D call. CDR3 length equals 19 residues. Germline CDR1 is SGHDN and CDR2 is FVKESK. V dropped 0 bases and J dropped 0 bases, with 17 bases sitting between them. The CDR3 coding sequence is TGTGCCAGCAGCCAAGAGTGGCGGCCAGCCTTTACGAACACCGGGGAGCTGTTTTTT. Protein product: CASSQEWRPAFTNTGELFF.

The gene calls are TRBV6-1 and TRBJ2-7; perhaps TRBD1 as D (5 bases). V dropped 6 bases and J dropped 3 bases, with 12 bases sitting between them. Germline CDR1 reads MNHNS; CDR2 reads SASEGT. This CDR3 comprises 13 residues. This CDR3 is CASSRDRVYEQYF. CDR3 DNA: TGTGCCAGCAGCCGCGACAGAGTCTACGAGCAGTACTTC.

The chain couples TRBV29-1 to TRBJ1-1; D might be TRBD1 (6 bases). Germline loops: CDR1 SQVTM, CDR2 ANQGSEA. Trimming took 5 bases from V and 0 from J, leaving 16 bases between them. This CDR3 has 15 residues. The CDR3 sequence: CSVTGIGGLNTEAFF. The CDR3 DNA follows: TGCAGCGTTACAGGGATTGGAGGCCTGAACACTGAAGCTTTCTTT.

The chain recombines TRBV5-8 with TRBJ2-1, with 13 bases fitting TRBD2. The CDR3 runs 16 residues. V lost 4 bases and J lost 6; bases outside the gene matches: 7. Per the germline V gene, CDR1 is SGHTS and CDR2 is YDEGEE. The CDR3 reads CASSGRTSGSLNEQFF. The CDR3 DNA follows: TGTGCCAGCAGCGGACGGACTAGCGGGAGTCTCAATGAGCAGTTCTTC.

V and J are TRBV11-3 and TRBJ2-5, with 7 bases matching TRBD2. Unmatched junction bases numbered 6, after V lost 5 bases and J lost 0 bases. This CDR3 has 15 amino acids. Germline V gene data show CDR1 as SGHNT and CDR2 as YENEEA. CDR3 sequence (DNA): TGTGCCAGCAGCGCGCGGGGGACGTACCAAGAGACCCAGTACTTC. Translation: CASSARGTYQETQYF.

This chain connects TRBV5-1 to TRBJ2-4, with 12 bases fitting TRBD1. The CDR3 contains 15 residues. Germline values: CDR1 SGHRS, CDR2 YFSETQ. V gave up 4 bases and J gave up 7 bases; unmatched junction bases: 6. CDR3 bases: TGCGCCAGCAGCACAGGGACAGGGGGCTTGAACATTCAGTACTTC. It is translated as CASSTGTGGLNIQYF.

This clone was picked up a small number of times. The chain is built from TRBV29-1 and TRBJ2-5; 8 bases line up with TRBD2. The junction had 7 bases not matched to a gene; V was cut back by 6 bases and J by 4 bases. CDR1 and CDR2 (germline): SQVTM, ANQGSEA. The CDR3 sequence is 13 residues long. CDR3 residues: CSVPSAGGETQYF. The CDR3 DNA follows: TGCAGCGTGCCGTCGGCGGGAGGAGAGACCCAGTACTTC.

CDR3 DNA: TGCGCCAGCAGCGATGGGACAGGGAACACTGAAGCTTTCTTT. Protein sequence: CASSDGTGNTEAFF. The chain links TRBV5-1 to TRBJ1-1, with TRBD1 identical over 8 bases. Trimming cost V 4 bases and J 1 base; bases outside gene matches: 3. The germline gives CDR1 SGHRS, CDR2 YFSETQ. The CDR3 consists of 14 residues.

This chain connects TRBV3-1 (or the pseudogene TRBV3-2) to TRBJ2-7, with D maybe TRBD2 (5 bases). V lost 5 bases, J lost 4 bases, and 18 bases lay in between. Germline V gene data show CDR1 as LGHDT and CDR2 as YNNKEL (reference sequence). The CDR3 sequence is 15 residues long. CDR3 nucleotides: TGTGCCAGCAGCTTGGGTGTTGCCCCGGGGTACGAGCAGTACTTC. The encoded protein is CASSLGVAPGYEQYF.

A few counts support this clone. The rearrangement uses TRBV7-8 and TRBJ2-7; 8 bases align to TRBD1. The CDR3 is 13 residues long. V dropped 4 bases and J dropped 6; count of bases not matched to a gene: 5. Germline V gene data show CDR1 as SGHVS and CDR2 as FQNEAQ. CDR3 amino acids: CASSSQGAGEQYF. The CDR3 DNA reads TGTGCCAGCAGCTCGCAGGGGGCGGGCGAGCAGTACTTC.

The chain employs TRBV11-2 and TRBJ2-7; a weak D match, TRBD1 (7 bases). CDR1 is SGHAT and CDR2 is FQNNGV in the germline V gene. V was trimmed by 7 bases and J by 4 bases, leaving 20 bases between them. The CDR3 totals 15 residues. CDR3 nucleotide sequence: TGTGCCAGCACCTTCCCAGGGGGGCTGTCATACGAGCAGTACTTC. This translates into CASTFPGGLSYEQYF.

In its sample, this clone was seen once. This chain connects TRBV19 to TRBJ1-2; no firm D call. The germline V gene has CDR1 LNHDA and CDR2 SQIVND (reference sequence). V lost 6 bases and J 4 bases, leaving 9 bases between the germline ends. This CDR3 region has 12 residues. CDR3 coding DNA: TGTGCCAGTAGGACAACACCCTATGGCTACACCTTC. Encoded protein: CASRTTPYGYTF.

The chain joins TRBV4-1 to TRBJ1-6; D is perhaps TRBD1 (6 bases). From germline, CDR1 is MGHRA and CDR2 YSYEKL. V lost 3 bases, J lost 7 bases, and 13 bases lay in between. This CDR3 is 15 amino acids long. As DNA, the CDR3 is TGCGCCAGCAGCCATAACGACAGGATGAATTCACCCCTCCACTTT. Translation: CASSHNDRMNSPLHF.

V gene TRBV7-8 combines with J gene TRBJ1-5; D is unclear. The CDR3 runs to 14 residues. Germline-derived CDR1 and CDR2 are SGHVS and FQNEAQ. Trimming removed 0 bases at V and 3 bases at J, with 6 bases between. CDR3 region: CASSLARVNQPQHF. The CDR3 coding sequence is TGTGCCAGCAGCTTAGCGCGGGTCAATCAGCCCCAGCATTTT. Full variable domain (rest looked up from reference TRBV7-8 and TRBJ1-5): GAGVSQSPRYKVAKRGQDVALRCDPISGHVSLFWYQQALGQGPEFLTYFQNEAQLDKSGLPSDRFFAERPEGSVSTLKIQRTQQEDSAVYLCASSLARVNQPQHFGDGTRLSIL.

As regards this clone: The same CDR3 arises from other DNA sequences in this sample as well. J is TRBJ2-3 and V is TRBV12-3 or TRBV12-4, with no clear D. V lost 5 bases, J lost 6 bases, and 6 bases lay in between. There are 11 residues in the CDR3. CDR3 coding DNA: TGTGCCAGCAGTCCGCGCGATACGCAGTATTTT. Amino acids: CASSPRDTQYF.

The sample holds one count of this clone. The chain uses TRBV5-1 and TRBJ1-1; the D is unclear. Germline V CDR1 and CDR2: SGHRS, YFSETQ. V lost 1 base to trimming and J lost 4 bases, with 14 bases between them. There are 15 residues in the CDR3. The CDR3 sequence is CASSLPEGDGTEAFF. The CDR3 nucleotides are TGCGCCAGCAGCTTGCCGGAGGGAGATGGCACTGAAGCTTTCTTT.

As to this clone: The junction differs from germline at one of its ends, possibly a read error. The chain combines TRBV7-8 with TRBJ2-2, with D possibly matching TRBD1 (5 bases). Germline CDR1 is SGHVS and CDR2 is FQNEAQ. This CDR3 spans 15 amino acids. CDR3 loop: CASTLGRVNTGELFF. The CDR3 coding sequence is TGTGCCAGCACCTTAGGCAGGGTGAACACCGGGGAGCTGTTTTTT.

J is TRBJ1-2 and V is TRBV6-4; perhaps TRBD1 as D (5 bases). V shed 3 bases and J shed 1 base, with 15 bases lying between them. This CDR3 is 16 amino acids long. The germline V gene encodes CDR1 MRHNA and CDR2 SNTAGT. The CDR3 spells CASSELVGVFNYGYTF. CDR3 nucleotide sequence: TGTGCCAGCAGTGAACTTGTAGGGGTTTTTAACTATGGCTACACCTTC.

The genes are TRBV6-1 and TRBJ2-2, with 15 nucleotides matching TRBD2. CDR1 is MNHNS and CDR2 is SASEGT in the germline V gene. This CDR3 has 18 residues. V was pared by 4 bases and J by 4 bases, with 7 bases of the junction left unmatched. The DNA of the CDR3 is TGTGCCAGCAGTGGGGGACTAGCGGGAGGCATAGTCACCGGGGAGCTGTTTTTT. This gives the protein CASSGGLAGGIVTGELFF.

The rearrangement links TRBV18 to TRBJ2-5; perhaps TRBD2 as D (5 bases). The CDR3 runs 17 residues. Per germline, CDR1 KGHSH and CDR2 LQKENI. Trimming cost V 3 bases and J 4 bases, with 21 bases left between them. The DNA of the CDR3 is TGTGCCAGCTCACCGCGCCTCCCCGGGGAGAGTGGAGAGACCCAGTACTTC. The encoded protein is CASSPRLPGESGETQYF.

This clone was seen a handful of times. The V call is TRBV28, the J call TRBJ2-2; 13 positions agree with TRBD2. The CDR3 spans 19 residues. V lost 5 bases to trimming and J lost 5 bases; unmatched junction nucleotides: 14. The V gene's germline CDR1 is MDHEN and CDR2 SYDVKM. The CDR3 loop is CASSPMLGLAGVKTGELFF. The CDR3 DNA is TGTGCCAGCAGTCCGATGCTCGGACTAGCGGGAGTAAAGACCGGGGAGCTGTTTTTT.

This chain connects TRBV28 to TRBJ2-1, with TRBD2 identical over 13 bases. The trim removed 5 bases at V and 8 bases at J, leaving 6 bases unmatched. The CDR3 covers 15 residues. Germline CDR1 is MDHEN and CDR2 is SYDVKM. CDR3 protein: CASSPGTSGEDEQFF. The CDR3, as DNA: TGTGCCAGCAGTCCCGGGACTAGCGGGGAGGATGAGCAGTTCTTC.

CDR3 loop: CASSVGTVETQYF. The CDR3 DNA reads TGTGCCAGCAGCGTCGGGACTGTGGAGACCCAGTACTTC. The rearrangement links TRBV7-3 to TRBJ2-5; D may be TRBD2 (6 bases). This CDR3 is 13 amino acids long. V lost 5 bases and J 5 bases, leaving 12 bases between the germline ends. Germline loops: CDR1 SGHTA, CDR2 FQGTGA.

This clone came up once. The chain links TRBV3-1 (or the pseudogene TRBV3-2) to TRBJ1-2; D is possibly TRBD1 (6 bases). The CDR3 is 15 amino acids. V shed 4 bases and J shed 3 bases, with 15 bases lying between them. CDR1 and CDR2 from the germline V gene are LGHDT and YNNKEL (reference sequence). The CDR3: CASSPSGQGYYGYTF. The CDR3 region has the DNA TGTGCCAGCAGCCCAAGTGGTCAGGGGTACTATGGCTACACCTTC.

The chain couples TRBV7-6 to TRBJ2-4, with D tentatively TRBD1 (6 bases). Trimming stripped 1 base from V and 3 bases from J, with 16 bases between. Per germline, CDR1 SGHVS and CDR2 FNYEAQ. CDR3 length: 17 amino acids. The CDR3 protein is CASSLEAGVMGKNIQYF. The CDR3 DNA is TGTGCCAGCAGCTTAGAGGCAGGGGTAATGGGCAAAAACATTCAGTACTTC.

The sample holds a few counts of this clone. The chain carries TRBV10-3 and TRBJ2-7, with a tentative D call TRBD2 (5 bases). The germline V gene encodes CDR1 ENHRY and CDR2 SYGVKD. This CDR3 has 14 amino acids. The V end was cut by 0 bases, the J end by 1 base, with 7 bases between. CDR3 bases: TGTGCCATCAGTGAGTCGGAGGTTTCCTACGAGCAGTACTTC. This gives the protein CAISESEVSYEQYF.

The CDR3 here is CASSVTGGVGTEAFF. The DNA for the CDR3 is TGTGCCAGCAGCGTTACAGGGGGCGTTGGCACTGAAGCTTTCTTT. The V gene is TRBV9, the J gene TRBJ1-1; the match to TRBD1 covers 9 bases. CDR3 length: 15 amino acids. The V and J ends lost 2 bases and 4 bases, in that order; junction bases with no gene match: 6. Germline assignment: CDR1 SGDLS and CDR2 YYNGEE. Complete variable domain (other parts from reference TRBV9 and TRBJ1-1): DSGVTQTPKHLITATGQRVTLRCSPRSGDLSVYWYQQSLDQGLQFLIQYYNGEERAKGNILERFSAQQFPDLHSELNLSSLELGDSALYFCASSVTGGVGTEAFFGQGTRLTVV.

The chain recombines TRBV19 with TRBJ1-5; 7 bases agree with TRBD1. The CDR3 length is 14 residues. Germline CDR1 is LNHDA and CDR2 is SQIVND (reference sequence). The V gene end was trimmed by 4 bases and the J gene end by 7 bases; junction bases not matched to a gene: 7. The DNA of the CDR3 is TGTGCCAGTAGTAGTGGGACAGACTTCCAGCCCCAGCATTTT. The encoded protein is CASSSGTDFQPQHF. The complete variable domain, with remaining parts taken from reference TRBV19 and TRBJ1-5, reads DGGITQSPKYLFRKEGQNVTLSCEQNLNHDAMYWYRQDPGQGLRLIYYSQIVNDFQKGDIAEGYSVSREKKESFPLTVTSAQKNPTAFYLCASSSGTDFQPQHFGDGTRLSIL.